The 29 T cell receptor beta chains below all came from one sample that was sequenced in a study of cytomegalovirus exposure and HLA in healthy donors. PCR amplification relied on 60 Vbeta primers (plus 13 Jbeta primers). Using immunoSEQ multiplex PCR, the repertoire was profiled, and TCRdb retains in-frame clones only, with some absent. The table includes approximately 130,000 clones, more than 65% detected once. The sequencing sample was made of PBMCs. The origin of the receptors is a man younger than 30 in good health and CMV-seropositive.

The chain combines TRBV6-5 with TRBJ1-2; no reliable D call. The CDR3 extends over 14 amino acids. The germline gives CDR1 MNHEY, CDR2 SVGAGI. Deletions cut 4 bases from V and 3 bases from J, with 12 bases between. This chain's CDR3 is CASSLSGIDYGYTF. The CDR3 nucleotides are TGTGCCAGCAGTTTAAGTGGCATTGACTATGGCTACACCTTC.

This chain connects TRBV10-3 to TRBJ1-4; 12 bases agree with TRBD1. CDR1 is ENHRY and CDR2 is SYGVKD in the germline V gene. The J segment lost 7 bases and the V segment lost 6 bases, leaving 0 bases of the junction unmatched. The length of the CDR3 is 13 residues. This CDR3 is CAIRGQGAEKLFF. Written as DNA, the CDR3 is TGTGCCATCAGGGGACAGGGGGCTGAAAAACTGTTTTTT.

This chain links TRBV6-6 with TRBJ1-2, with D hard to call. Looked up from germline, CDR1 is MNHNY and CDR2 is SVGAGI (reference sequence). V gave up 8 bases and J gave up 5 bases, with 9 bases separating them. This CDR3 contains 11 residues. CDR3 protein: CASYRGYGYTF. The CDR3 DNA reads TGTGCCAGCTATCGAGGATATGGCTACACCTTC.

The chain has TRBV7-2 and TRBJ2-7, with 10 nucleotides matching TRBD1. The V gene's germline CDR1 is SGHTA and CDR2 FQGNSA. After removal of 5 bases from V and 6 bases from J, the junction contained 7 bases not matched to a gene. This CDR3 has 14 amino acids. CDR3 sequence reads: CASSEGQGPLEQYF. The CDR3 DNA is TGTGCCAGCAGCGAGGGACAGGGGCCCCTCGAGCAGTACTTC.

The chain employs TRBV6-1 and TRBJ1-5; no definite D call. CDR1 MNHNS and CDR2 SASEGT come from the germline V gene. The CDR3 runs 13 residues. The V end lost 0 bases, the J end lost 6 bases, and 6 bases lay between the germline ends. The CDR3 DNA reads TGTGCCAGCAGTGAAGCAGCTACTCAGCCCCAGCATTTT. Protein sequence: CASSEAATQPQHF.

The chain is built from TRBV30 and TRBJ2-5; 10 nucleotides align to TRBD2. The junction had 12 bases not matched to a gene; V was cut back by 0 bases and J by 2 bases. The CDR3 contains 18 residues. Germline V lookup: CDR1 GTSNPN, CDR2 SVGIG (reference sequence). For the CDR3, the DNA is TGTGCCTGGAGTGTACGATTAGGGACTAGCGCCACTCAAGAGACCCAGTACTTC. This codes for CAWSVRLGTSATQETQYF.

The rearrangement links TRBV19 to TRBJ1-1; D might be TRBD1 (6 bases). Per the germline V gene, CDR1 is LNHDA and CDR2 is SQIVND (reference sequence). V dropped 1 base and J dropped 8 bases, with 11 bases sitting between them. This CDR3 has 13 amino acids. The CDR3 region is CASSIVFRGEAFF. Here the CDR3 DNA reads TGTGCCAGTAGTATAGTATTCAGGGGAGAAGCTTTCTTT.

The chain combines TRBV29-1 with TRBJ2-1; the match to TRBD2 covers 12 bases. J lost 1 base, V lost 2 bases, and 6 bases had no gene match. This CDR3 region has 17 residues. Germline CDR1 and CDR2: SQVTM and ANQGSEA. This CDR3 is CSVELAGGLMSYNEQFF. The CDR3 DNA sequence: TGCAGCGTTGAACTAGCGGGAGGGTTGATGTCCTACAATGAGCAGTTCTTC.

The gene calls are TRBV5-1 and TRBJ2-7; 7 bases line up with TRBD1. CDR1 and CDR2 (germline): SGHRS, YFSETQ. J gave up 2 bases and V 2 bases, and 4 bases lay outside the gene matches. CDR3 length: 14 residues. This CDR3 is CASSLTGTAYEQYF. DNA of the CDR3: TGCGCCAGCAGCTTAACCGGGACAGCCTACGAGCAGTACTTC.

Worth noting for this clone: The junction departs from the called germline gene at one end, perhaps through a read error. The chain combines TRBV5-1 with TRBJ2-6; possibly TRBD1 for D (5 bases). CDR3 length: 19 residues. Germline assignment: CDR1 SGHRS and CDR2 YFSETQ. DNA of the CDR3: TGCGCCAGCAGTTTTCCTGACAGCAGAAAACTCTCTGGGGCCAACGGCCTGACTTTC. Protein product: CASSFPDSRKLSGANGLTF.

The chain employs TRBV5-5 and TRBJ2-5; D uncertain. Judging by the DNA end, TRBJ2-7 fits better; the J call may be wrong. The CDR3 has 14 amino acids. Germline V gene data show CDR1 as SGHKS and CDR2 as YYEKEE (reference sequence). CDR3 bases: TGTGCCAGCAGCTTGCTGCAGTGGGCTTACGAGCAGTACTTC. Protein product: CASSLLQWAYEQYF.

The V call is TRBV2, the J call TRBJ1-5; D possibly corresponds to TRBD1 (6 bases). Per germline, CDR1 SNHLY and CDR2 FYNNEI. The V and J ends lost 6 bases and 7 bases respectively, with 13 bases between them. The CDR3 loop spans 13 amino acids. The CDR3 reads CASSGTPMQPQHF. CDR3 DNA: TGTGCCAGCAGCGGGACACCCATGCAGCCCCAGCATTTT.

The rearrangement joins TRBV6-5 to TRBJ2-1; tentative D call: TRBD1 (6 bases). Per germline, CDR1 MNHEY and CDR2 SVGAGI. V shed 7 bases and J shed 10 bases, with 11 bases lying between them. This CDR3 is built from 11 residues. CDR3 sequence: CASTLQGEQFF. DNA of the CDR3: TGTGCCAGCACTCTCCAGGGGGAGCAGTTCTTC.

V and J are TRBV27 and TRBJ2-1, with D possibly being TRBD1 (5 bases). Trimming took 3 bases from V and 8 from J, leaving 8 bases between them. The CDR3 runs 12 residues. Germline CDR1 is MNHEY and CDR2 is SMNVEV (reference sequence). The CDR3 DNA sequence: TGTGCCAGCAGTTTTAGGGGCCATGAGCAGTTCTTC. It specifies CASSFRGHEQFF.

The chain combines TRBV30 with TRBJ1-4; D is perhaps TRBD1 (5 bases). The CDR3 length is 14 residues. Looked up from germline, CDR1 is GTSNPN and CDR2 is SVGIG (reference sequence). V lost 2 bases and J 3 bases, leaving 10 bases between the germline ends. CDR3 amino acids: CAWSRRGANEKLFF. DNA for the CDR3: TGTGCCTGGAGTAGGAGGGGTGCTAATGAAAAACTGTTTTTT.

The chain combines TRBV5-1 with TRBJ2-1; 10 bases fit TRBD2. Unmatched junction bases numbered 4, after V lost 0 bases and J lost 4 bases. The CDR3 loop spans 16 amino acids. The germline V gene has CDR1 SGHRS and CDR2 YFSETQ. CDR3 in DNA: TGCGCCAGCAGCTTGGGGGTAGCGGGAGGATACAATGAGCAGTTCTTC. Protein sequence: CASSLGVAGGYNEQFF.

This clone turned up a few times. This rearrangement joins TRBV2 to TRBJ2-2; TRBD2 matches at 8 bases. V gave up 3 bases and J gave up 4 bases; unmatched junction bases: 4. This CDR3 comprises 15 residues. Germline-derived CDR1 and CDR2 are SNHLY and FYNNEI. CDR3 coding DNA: TGTGCCAGCAGTGACCGGGGGGGGGTCACCGGGGAGCTGTTTTTT. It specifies CASSDRGGVTGELFF.

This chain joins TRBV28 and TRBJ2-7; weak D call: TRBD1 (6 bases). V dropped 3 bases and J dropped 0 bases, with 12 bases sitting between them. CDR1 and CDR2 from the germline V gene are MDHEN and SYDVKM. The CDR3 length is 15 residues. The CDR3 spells CASSLAGASSYEQYF. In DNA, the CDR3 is TGTGCCAGCAGTTTGGCAGGGGCCAGCTCCTACGAGCAGTACTTC. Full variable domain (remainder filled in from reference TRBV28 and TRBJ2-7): DVKVTQSSRYLVKRTGEKVFLECVQDMDHENMFWYRQDPGLGLRLIYFSYDVKMKEKGDIPEGYSVSREKKERFSLILESASTNQTSMYLCASSLAGASSYEQYFGPGTRLTVT.

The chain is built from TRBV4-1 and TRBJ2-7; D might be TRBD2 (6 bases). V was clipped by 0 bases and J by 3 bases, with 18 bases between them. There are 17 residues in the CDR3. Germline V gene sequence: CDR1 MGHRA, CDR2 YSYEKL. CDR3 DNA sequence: TGCGCCAGCAGCCAAGAAGTTGGTGGGCGGCGGGACTACGAGCAGTACTTC. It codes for CASSQEVGGRRDYEQYF.

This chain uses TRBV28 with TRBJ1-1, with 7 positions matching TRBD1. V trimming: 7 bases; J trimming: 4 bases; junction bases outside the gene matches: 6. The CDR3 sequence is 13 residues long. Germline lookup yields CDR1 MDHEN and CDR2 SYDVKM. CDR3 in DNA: TGTGCCAGCAAACAGGGGCCAGGCACTGAAGCTTTCTTT. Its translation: CASKQGPGTEAFF.

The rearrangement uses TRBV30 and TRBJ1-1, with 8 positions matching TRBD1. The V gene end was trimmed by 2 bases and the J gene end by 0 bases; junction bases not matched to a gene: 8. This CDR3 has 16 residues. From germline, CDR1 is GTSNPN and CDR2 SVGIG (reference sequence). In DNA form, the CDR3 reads TGTGCCTGGAGTATAGGACAGGGTCTCATGAACACTGAAGCTTTCTTT. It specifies CAWSIGQGLMNTEAFF.

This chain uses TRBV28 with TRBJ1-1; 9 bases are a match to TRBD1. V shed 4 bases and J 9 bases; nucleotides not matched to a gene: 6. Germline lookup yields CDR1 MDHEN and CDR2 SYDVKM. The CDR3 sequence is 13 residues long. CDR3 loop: CASSSDRGRKAFF. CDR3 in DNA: TGTGCCAGCAGTTCGGACAGGGGCCGTAAAGCTTTCTTT.

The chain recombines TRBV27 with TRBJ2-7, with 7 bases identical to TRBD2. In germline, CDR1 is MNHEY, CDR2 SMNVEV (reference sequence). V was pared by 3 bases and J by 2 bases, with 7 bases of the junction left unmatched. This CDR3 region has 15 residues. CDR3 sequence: CASSFRWGGTYEQYF. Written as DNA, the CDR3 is TGTGCCAGCAGTTTTCGATGGGGGGGGACCTACGAGCAGTACTTC.

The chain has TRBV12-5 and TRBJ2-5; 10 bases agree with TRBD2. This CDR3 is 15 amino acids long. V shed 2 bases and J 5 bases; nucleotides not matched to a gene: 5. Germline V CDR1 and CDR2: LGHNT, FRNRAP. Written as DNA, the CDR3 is TGTGCTAGTGGTTTGAATAGCGGGAGGCGGGAGACCCAGTACTTC. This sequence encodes CASGLNSGRRETQYF.

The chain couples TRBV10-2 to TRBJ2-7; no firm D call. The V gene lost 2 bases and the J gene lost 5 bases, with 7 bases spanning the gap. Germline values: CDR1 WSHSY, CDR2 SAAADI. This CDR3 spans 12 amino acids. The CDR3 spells CASSEVRNEQYF. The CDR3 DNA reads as TGCGCCAGCAGTGAGGTGAGAAACGAGCAGTACTTC.

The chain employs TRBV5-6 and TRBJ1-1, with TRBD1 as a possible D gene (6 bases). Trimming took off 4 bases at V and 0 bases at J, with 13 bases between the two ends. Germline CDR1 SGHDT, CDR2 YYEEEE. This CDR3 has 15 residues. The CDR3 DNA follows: TGTGCCAGCAGCACAGGGCGTGGGGTGAACACTGAAGCTTTCTTT. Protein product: CASSTGRGVNTEAFF.

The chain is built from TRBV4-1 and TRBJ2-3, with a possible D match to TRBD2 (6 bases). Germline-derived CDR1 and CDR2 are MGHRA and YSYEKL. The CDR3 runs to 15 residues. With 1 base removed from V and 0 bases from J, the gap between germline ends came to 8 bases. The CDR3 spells CASSQVSGSTDTQYF. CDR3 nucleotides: TGCGCCAGCAGCCAAGTTAGCGGAAGCACAGATACGCAGTATTTT.

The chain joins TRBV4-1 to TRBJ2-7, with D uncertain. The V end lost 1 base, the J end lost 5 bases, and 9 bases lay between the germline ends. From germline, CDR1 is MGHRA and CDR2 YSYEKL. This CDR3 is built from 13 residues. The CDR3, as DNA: TGCGCCAGCAGCCAAGTTGAGCCCCACGAGCAGTACTTC. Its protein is CASSQVEPHEQYF.

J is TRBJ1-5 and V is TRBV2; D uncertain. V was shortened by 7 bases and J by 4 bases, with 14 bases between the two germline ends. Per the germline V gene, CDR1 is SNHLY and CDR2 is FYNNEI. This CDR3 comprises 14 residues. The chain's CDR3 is CASKPSRGNQPQHF. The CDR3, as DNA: TGTGCCAGCAAGCCCAGTCGGGGAAATCAGCCCCAGCATTTT.